Listed here are 15 T cell receptor beta chains from one sample, sequenced in a study of vaccination effects on CD4 cells after COVID-19. These receptors' targets are unknown. Assay: immunoSEQ multiplex PCR; the TCRdb copy retains only in-frame clones and omits some. The sample lists tens of thousands of clones; 65% to 80% were seen once. Cells that had been cultured for approximately ten days were the source of isolated CD4+ T cells. This sample comprised CD4+ T cells from PBMCs cultured without peptide, obtained before COVID-19 vaccination. These receptors all stem from a human donor who received a COVID-19 vaccine.

This clone showed up just a few times. This chain uses TRBV4-1 with TRBJ1-1; no firm D call. V was trimmed by 0 bases and J by 7 bases, leaving 9 bases between them. Germline CDR1 and CDR2: MGHRA and YSYEKL. The length of the CDR3 is 13 residues. The CDR3 sequence: CASSQDLRFEAFF. CDR3 coding DNA: TGCGCCAGCAGCCAAGATCTCCGCTTTGAAGCTTTCTTT.

J is TRBJ2-3 and V is TRBV6-2 or TRBV6-3, with unresolved D. CDR1 and CDR2 from the germline V gene are MNHEY and SVGEGT. The CDR3 loop spans 13 amino acids. Deletions cut 2 bases from V and 2 bases from J, with 5 bases between. CDR3 sequence reads: CASSYTNTDTQYF. In DNA form, the CDR3 reads TGTGCCAGCAGTTACACTAACACAGATACGCAGTATTTT.

This clone was detected only once. The J gene is TRBJ2-3, the V gene TRBV20-1; D may be TRBD2 (6 bases). V was cut by 3 bases and J by 5 bases, with 15 bases left in between. Germline V gives CDR1 DFQATT, CDR2 SNEGSKA (reference sequence). The CDR3 totals 14 residues. CDR3 amino acids: CSASHGLLGDTQYF. CDR3 bases: TGCAGTGCTAGTCACGGACTATTGGGAGATACGCAGTATTTT.

V and J are TRBV6-5 and TRBJ1-3; D is perhaps TRBD1 (5 bases). Trimming cost V 6 bases and J 1 base, with 10 bases left between them. Germline V CDR1 and CDR2: MNHEY, SVGAGI. The CDR3 has 14 residues. The CDR3 region has the DNA TGTGCCAGCAGCTTAGACAGATCTGGAAACACCATATATTTT. This encodes CASSLDRSGNTIYF.

The chain links TRBV5-1 to TRBJ2-3; a possible D gene is TRBD2 (5 bases). Germline V lookup: CDR1 SGHRS, CDR2 YFSETQ. The V end lost 2 bases, the J end lost 2 bases, and 18 bases lay between the germline ends. This CDR3 region has 17 residues. CDR3 sequence: CASSFSGLLGSTDTQYF. The CDR3 DNA sequence: TGCGCCAGCAGCTTTTCAGGCCTACTAGGTTCCACAGATACGCAGTATTTT.

The rearrangement joins TRBV10-2 to TRBJ2-7, with D hard to call. Trimming cost V 3 bases and J 5 bases, with 11 bases left between them. The germline V gene encodes CDR1 WSHSY and CDR2 SAAADI. The CDR3 loop spans 13 amino acids. The CDR3 reads CASSEHSTDEQYV. The CDR3 DNA follows: TGCGCCAGCAGTGAACACAGTACCGACGAGCAGTACGTC.

The chain links TRBV19 to TRBJ1-5, with D unclear. CDR1 LNHDA and CDR2 SQIVND come from the germline V gene (reference sequence). The V and J ends lost 9 bases and 2 bases respectively, with 11 bases between them. This CDR3 is built from 13 residues. CDR3 in DNA: TGTGCCAGCCAGCAAGTGGGCAATCAGCCCCAGCATTTT. It codes for CASQQVGNQPQHF.

The chain uses TRBV18 and TRBJ2-7, with 9 nucleotides matching TRBD2. V dropped 3 bases and J dropped 6; count of bases not matched to a gene: 9. The CDR3 runs to 15 residues. In germline, CDR1 is KGHSH, CDR2 LQKENI. Here the CDR3 DNA reads TGTGCCAGCTCACCGGGGCTAGCGGGGAATTTCGAGCAGTACGTC. It encodes CASSPGLAGNFEQYV.

CDR3 coding DNA: TGTGCCAGCAGCGTACGGGTCGGAGACATTCAGTACTTC. Translated, it gives CASSVRVGDIQYF. The gene calls are TRBV9 and TRBJ2-4; D is ambiguous. CDR3 length equals 13 residues. From germline, CDR1 is SGDLS and CDR2 YYNGEE. Trimming stripped 1 base from V and 8 bases from J, with 10 bases between.

This clone turned up a few times. This sequence joins TRBV28 and TRBJ1-2, with D unclear. CDR3 length equals 13 residues. The germline CDR1 and CDR2 sequences are MDHEN and SYDVKM. V was pared by 5 bases and J by 1 base, with 8 bases between. The CDR3 loop is CASSTDLNYGYTF. CDR3 nucleotides: TGTGCCAGCAGTACGGACCTTAACTATGGCTACACCTTC.

The chain combines TRBV9 with TRBJ2-5; D might be TRBD1 (6 bases). Germline V gene lookup returns CDR1 SGDLS and CDR2 YYNGEE. Trimming took off 4 bases at V and 5 bases at J, with 18 bases between the two ends. This CDR3 is 15 amino acids long. CDR3 DNA: TGTGCCAGCAGCACGACCGTGGGGGCTGAGGAGACCCAGTACTTC. Its protein is CASSTTVGAEETQYF.

This chain uses TRBV12-3 or TRBV12-4 with TRBJ2-5; D gene unclear. V was pared by 6 bases and J by 5 bases, with 10 bases between. The CDR3 is made up of 12 amino acids. CDR3 protein: CASRDLAETQYF. CDR3 nucleotides: TGTGCCAGCAGAGACTTGGCGGAGACCCAGTACTTC.

The chain combines TRBV2 with TRBJ2-5; perhaps TRBD2 as D (5 bases). Germline CDR1 and CDR2: SNHLY and FYNNEI. Trimming cost V 2 bases and J 5 bases, with 15 bases left between them. The CDR3 runs to 15 residues. The CDR3 region is CASSEFSTEGETQYF. The CDR3 DNA reads as TGTGCCAGCAGTGAATTCAGTACAGAGGGCGAGACCCAGTACTTC.

As regards this clone: The same CDR3 arises from other DNA sequences in this sample as well. The chain employs TRBV5-1 and TRBJ2-7; perhaps TRBD2 as D (6 bases). The CDR3 has 15 amino acids. Deletions cut 7 bases from V and 2 bases from J, with 19 bases between. Germline-derived CDR1 and CDR2 are SGHRS and YFSETQ. CDR3 coding DNA: TGCGCCAGCCCCAGGGATTGGGACTGTCCCTACGAGCAGTACGTC. Residues: CASPRDWDCPYEQYV.

This sequence joins TRBV27 and TRBJ1-2, with D perhaps TRBD1 (6 bases). This CDR3 spans 15 amino acids. Trimming pared 6 bases from V and 7 bases from J, leaving 21 bases between. Germline CDR1 is MNHEY and CDR2 is SMNVEV (reference sequence). The CDR3 loop is CASRVTGWEVGGYTF. The DNA of the CDR3 is TGTGCCAGCAGGGTTACAGGGTGGGAGGTCGGTGGCTACACCTTC.